This is a list of T cell receptor beta chains from one sample in a study of CD8+CD57+ T cells in acquired aplastic anemia. TCRdb re-derived calls from the reads in MiXCR, one entry per CDR3 protein. The sample carries a few hundred thousand distinct CDR3 sequences, roughly 64% recorded once. Sequences were obtained from sorted CD4+, CD8+, or CD8+CD57+ T cells (not recorded which) from PBMCs. Receptor source: a human donor in good health, serving as a control. Both conserved end residues are part of each CDR3. A D gene is named only where the DNA matches it firmly. Not all rows give a size; the values are once, few, many and, for expanded clones, a class.

CDR3nt	CDR3aa	len	d_gene	j_gene	abundance	v_gene
TGTGCCAGCAGTAATCATCCATGGCAGGGGATCGCAGATACGCAGTATTTT	CASSNHPWQGIADTQYF	17	.	TRBJ2-3	.	TRBV25-1
TGTGCCAGCAGTGAGGGGGCCAGCTCCTACGAGCAGTACTTC	CASSEGASSYEQYF	14	TRBD1	TRBJ2-7	.	TRBV12-3/TRBV12-4
TGTGCCAGCAGCCTAGATCGGAACACTGAAGCTTTCTACTTT	CASSLDRNTEAFYF	14	.	TRBJ1-6	.	TRBV14
TGTGCCAGCAGTAGCGGGGCAGCGAAAAACTATGACTACACCTTC	CASSSGAAKNYDYTF	15	.	TRBJ1-2	once	TRBV7-3
TGTGCCAGCAGCCCCCCGCGGGGGGCGGGGTACACAGATACGCAGTATTTT	CASSPPRGAGYTDTQYF	17	TRBD2	TRBJ2-3	few	TRBV7-2
TGTGCCAGCAGCTTATTCACTGAAGCGAACACTGAAGCTTTCTTT	CASSLFTEANTEAFF	15	.	TRBJ1-1	once	TRBV11-2
TGTGCCAGCAGTAAAGGGGGGGGCAACACTGAAGCTTTCTTT	CASSKGGGNTEAFF	14	.	TRBJ1-1	many	TRBV7-3
TGTGCCAGCAGGTTTGGGATTACCTACTACAATGAGCAGTTCTTC	CASRFGITYYNEQFF	15	.	TRBJ2-1	.	TRBV12-3/TRBV12-4
TGCAGCGTTGAAAGGTCTGGGACTACCACTGAAGCTTTCTTT	CSVERSGTTTEAFF	14	.	TRBJ1-1	many	TRBV29-1
TGTGCCAGCACCCAGGGACAGGGGAATGAGCAGTTCTTC	CASTQGQGNEQFF	13	TRBD1	TRBJ2-1	once	TRBV6-1
TGTGCCACCAGTGATCGGCCCGATGACTTCTATGGCTACACCTTC	CATSDRPDDFYGYTF	15	.	TRBJ1-2	few	TRBV24-1
TGTGCCAGTAGTATAGAGGGACGAAATAATCAGCCGCATCATTTT	CASSIEGRNNQPHHF	15	.	TRBJ1-5	once	TRBV7-8
TGTGCCAGCAGCATGGTTAGGACAGGGGGCAGTCAGTACTTC	CASSMVRTGGSQYF	14	TRBD1	TRBJ2-7	once	TRBV5-4
TGCGCCAGCAGCTTGGACAGGGGGCTGGGGGAGCAGTACTTC	CASSLDRGLGEQYF	14	TRBD1	TRBJ2-7	many	TRBV5-1
TGTGCCAGCAGTCCTCCGAGGGGGCCTCAGTACTTC	CASSPPRGPQYF	12	TRBD1	TRBJ2-4	.	TRBV6-2/TRBV6-3
TGCGCCAGCAGCTCGGAGGTCTACGACCAGCAGTACTTC	CASSSEVYDQQYF	13	.	TRBJ2-7	.	TRBV5-1
TGTGCCAGCACCTCAACGGGGTACGAGCAGTACTTC	CASTSTGYEQYF	12	.	TRBJ2-7	.	TRBV7-9
TGTGCCAGCAGCGTAGTTGCAGCGAACTATGGAAACACGTTTTTT	CASSVVAANYGNTFF	15	.	TRBJ1-4	.	TRBV7-2
TGTGCCACCAGCAGAGCAGGGGCTAACTACGAGCAGTACTTC	CATSRAGANYEQYF	14	.	TRBJ2-7	.	TRBV15
TGTGCCTGGAGTGAGGGGGCGGGGAATTCACCCCTCCACTTT	CAWSEGAGNSPLHF	14	TRBD1	TRBJ1-6	many	TRBV30
TGTGCCAGCAGCTCCGAGGAGGGGGCATTTGGGCAATTC	CASSSEEGAFGQF	13	.	TRBJ2-7	.	TRBV9
TGCAGTGCTAGAGAGCGCAGCGTAGGGGGCTGGGAGACCCAGTACTTC	CSARERSVGGWETQYF	16	TRBD1	TRBJ2-5	many	TRBV20-1
TGCAGTGCTAGAGACCCGGGACAGGTGGGCAACGAGCAGTACTTC	CSARDPGQVGNEQYF	15	TRBD1	TRBJ2-7	many	TRBV20-1
TGTGCCACCTCTGGCGAGGCAAATAGGCGAAACACCATATATTTT	CATSGEANRRNTIYF	15	.	TRBJ1-3	.	TRBV15
TGTGCCACCAGTGAAACGGACCGGAGTTGGGAAGTCGGGGAGCTGTTTTTT	CATSETDRSWEVGELFF	17	.	TRBJ2-2	many	TRBV24-1
TGTGCCAGCAGCTCGTCGGCGGCCGGGAGCACAGATACGCAGTATTTT	CASSSSAAGSTDTQYF	16	.	TRBJ2-3	.	TRBV7-2
TGTGCCAGCAGATCCGGGGGCTGTGGCTACACCTTC	CASRSGGCGYTF	12	.	TRBJ1-2	.	TRBV25-1
TGCAGTGCTAGAAAATTCCCTAGCATCGAGCAGTACTTC	CSARKFPSIEQYF	13	.	TRBJ2-7	many	TRBV20-1
TGTGCCAGCAGACTCGCGGTTGGTTGGCGGGGGGATACGCAGTATTTT	CASRLAVGWRGDTQYF	16	TRBD2	TRBJ2-3	many	TRBV6-6
TGTGCCAGCAGTAGGGGGGGCGGCGACTATGGCTACACCTTC	CASSRGGGDYGYTF	14	.	TRBJ1-2	.	TRBV11-3
TGTGCCAGCAGCATAACAGGGACCCCTAATTCAAACCTCCACTTT	CASSITGTPNSNLHF	15	.	TRBJ1-6	.	TRBV14
TGCGCCAGCAGTGGACAGAATGAAAAACTGTTTTTT	CASSGQNEKLFF	12	.	TRBJ1-4	few	TRBV10-1
TGTGCCAGCAGCCAAGGACCCGGACGAGAGACCCAGTACTTC	CASSQGPGRETQYF	14	.	TRBJ2-5	many	TRBV14
TGTGCCAGCAGCCGTGGTGGGGAGACCTATAATTCACCCCTCCACTTT	CASSRGGETYNSPLHF	16	.	TRBJ1-6	many	TRBV5-5
TGCAGCGTTGGGCCGACAGGGCCTGAAAAACTGTTTTTT	CSVGPTGPEKLFF	13	TRBD1	TRBJ1-4	few	TRBV29-1
TGTGCCAGCAGTCCCCGAGGGGACGGGGGCAATGAGCAGTTCTTC	CASSPRGDGGNEQFF	15	.	TRBJ2-1	few	TRBV27
TGTGCCAGCAGCGGATCAACAGGGGCGTCCGAGCAGTACTTC	CASSGSTGASEQYF	14	TRBD1	TRBJ2-7	.	TRBV2
TGCAGCGTTGACCGTCGGCCGAACACTGAAGCTTTCTTT	CSVDRRPNTEAFF	13	.	TRBJ1-1	.	TRBV29-1
TGTGCCAGCAGTTATCAGTCGAACACCGGGGAGCTGTTTTTT	CASSYQSNTGELFF	14	.	TRBJ2-2	many	TRBV27
TGTGCCAGCAGCGTATCGGGGGGGGCGACCACATATGGCTACACCTTC	CASSVSGGATTYGYTF	16	.	TRBJ1-2	once	TRBV9
TGTGCCAGCAGTTTACTCCCACGCGTTTTTACCCCCTTC	CASSLLPRVFTPF	13	.	TRBJ2-7	many	TRBV27
TGTGCCAGCCACAGGGGGTACATAATGAACACTGAAGCTTTCTTT	CASHRGYIMNTEAFF	15	TRBD1	TRBJ1-1	few	TRBV2
TGTGCCACCAGCAGACTCGGGACCGAAAGGAGCTCCTACGAGCAGTACTTC	CATSRLGTERSSYEQYF	17	.	TRBJ2-7	.	TRBV15
TGTGCCGTATTACCTGAAACACAAGAGACCCAGTACTTC	CAVLPETQETQYF	13	.	TRBJ2-5	.	TRBV10-3
TGTGCCAGCAGTTACAGCCCAGCTCAAATCTACGAGCAGTACTTC	CASSYSPAQIYEQYF	15	.	TRBJ2-7	many	TRBV6-5
TGTGCCACCAGCAGGGGACTAGCGGGGAGCACAGATACGCAGTATTTT	CATSRGLAGSTDTQYF	16	TRBD2	TRBJ2-3	.	TRBV15
TGTGCCATCAGCCGGGACCGTCAAGTGGCTGAAGCCTTCTTT	CAISRDRQVAEAFF	14	.	TRBJ1-1	few	TRBV10-3
TGTGCCAGCAGCTTGACCTCCGGTCTTCCCCACCACTTT	CASSLTSGLPHHF	13	.	TRBJ2-7	.	TRBV7-3
TGTGCCATTTCAGGGGCGAGGGCCGGGGAGCTGTTTTTT	CAISGARAGELFF	13	.	TRBJ2-2	many	TRBV10-3
TGCAGTGCCCGTTTCACGAATGAAAAACAGTACTTC	CSARFTNEKQYF	12	.	TRBJ2-7	.	TRBV20-1
.	CATLSTSSTSGRAYTF	16	.	TRBJ1-2	.	TRBV7-9
TGTGCCAGCAGCCCACTACAGGGTACGGTGACCGGCGAGCTGTTTTTT	CASSPLQGTVTGELFF	16	.	TRBJ2-2	.	TRBV7-2
TGTGCCAGCCTAACTCAGACAGGTGGCCTCAATGGGTACACCTTC	CASLTQTGGLNGYTF	15	.	TRBJ1-2	.	TRBV25-1
TGTGCCAGTAGTTTTACAGCTGGACAGCCCCAGCATTTT	CASSFTAGQPQHF	13	.	TRBJ1-5	.	TRBV19